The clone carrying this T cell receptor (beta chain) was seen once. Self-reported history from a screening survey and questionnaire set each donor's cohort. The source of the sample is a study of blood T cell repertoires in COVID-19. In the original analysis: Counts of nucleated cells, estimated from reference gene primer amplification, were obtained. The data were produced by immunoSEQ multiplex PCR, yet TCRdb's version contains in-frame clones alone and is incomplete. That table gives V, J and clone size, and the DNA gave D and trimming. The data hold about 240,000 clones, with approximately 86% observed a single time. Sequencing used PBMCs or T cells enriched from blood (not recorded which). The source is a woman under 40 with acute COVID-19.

This CDR3 is CASSYAEGTEAFF. The CDR3 DNA reads TGTGCCAGCAGTTACGCGGAAGGCACTGAAGCTTTCTTT. V usage is TRBV6-5 and J usage is TRBJ1-1; D not certain. The CDR3 is made up of 13 amino acids. Germline CDR1 is MNHEY and CDR2 is SVGAGI. The germline V and J ends were trimmed by 2 bases and 4 bases, with 8 bases remaining between them.